The 11 T cell receptor beta chains given below trace back to one sample, sequenced in a study of technical replicates of blood from four donors. The method was immunoSEQ multiplex PCR; TCRdb's version includes in-frame clones alone and lacks a portion of them. This table has 85,000 to 100,000 clones, roughly 95% appearing once. Source material: T cells isolated from PBMCs. All receptors derive from a human donor in good health.

This chain links TRBV4-1 with TRBJ1-5; D perhaps matches TRBD1 (5 bases). V was cut by 6 bases and J by 6 bases, with 18 bases left in between. Germline CDR1 MGHRA, CDR2 YSYEKL. There are 15 residues in the CDR3. CDR3 coding DNA: TGCGCCAGCAGTCTTTCGGGGGAGGGCGGTCAGCCCCAGCATTTT. It specifies CASSLSGEGGQPQHF.

CDR3 in DNA: TGTGCCAGCAGTCCCCTTCTAGCGGGAGTAGCCGGGGAGCTGTTTTTT. This translates into CASSPLLAGVAGELFF. The gene calls are TRBV28 and TRBJ2-2; TRBD2 matches 10 bases. V shed 5 bases, J shed 6 bases, and the junction held 9 bases outside the gene matches. Germline V gene data show CDR1 as MDHEN and CDR2 as SYDVKM. The CDR3 runs to 16 residues.

In its sample, this clone was seen once. The chain couples TRBV6-5 to TRBJ2-7, with a possible D match to TRBD2 (5 bases). The CDR3 is made up of 14 amino acids. Germline V CDR1 and CDR2: MNHEY, SVGAGI. V lost 6 bases, J lost 0 bases, and 12 bases lay in between. CDR3 coding DNA: TGTGCCAGCAGGAGGGTTGGGAGCTCCTACGAGCAGTACTTC. The encoded protein is CASRRVGSSYEQYF.

This clone is a singleton in its sample. The chain is built from TRBV10-2 and TRBJ2-1, with 11 bases that match TRBD2. Unmatched junction bases numbered 12, after V lost 5 bases and J lost 3 bases. Germline V gene sequence: CDR1 WSHSY, CDR2 SAAADI. This CDR3 spans 18 amino acids. The CDR3 nucleotides are TGCGCCAGCAGTACCGTAGAGATAGCGGGAGGGGGCTACAATGAGCAGTTCTTC. It yields the protein CASSTVEIAGGGYNEQFF.

The V gene is TRBV19, the J gene TRBJ1-5; 7 positions agree with TRBD1. The CDR3 contains 14 residues. Germline V CDR1 and CDR2: LNHDA, SQIVND (reference sequence). Trimming cost V 4 bases and J 4 bases; bases outside gene matches: 4. DNA for the CDR3: TGTGCCAGTAGTACACCACAGGGGAATCAGCCCCAGCATTTT. Its translation is CASSTPQGNQPQHF.

The rearrangement uses TRBV28 and TRBJ2-7; 15 positions match TRBD2. With V trimmed by 5 bases and J by 6 bases, 5 bases remained unmatched. The CDR3 runs 15 residues. Germline V CDR1 and CDR2: MDHEN, SYDVKM. The CDR3 DNA is TGTGCCAGCAGTGCCCCGGGACTAGCGGGAGGCGAGCAGTACTTC. Translated: CASSAPGLAGGEQYF.

The rearrangement uses TRBV28 and TRBJ2-1; D uncertain. The CDR3 has 16 residues. Trimming took off 6 bases at V and 7 bases at J, with 22 bases between the two ends. The germline CDR1 and CDR2 sequences are MDHEN and SYDVKM. CDR3 residues: CASSTPSRSVWNEQFF. The CDR3 coding sequence is TGTGCCAGCAGCACCCCCTCGAGGAGCGTGTGGAATGAGCAGTTCTTC. Full variable domain (rest looked up from reference TRBV28 and TRBJ2-1): DVKVTQSSRYLVKRTGEKVFLECVQDMDHENMFWYRQDPGLGLRLIYFSYDVKMKEKGDIPEGYSVSREKKERFSLILESASTNQTSMYLCASSTPSRSVWNEQFFGPGTRLTVL.

The chain recombines TRBV7-8 with TRBJ2-1; TRBD2 matches at 11 bases. CDR1 and CDR2 from the germline V gene are SGHVS and FQNEAQ. The CDR3 is 16 amino acids. Trimming took 5 bases from V and 6 from J; bases not matched to a gene: 9. The chain's CDR3 is CASSKDSGGGLNEQFF. The CDR3 nucleotides are TGTGCCAGCAGCAAAGATAGCGGGGGGGGTCTCAATGAGCAGTTCTTC.

The rearrangement links TRBV6-1 to TRBJ1-5; 8 bases align to TRBD1. The V segment lost 2 bases and the J segment 6 bases; nucleotides outside the gene matches: 3. Germline V lookup: CDR1 MNHNS, CDR2 SASEGT. The CDR3 sequence is 14 residues long. Here the CDR3 reads CASSELDRGQPQHF. DNA for the CDR3: TGTGCCAGCAGTGAACTTGACAGGGGTCAGCCCCAGCATTTT.

The chain employs TRBV4-1 and TRBJ2-1; maybe TRBD2 (6 bases). This CDR3 region has 16 residues. V gave up 4 bases and J gave up 0 bases, with 13 bases separating them. Germline lookup yields CDR1 MGHRA and CDR2 YSYEKL. The CDR3 DNA sequence: TGCGCCAGCAGCCGGGCGGGACTCGACTCCTACAATGAGCAGTTCTTC. This translates into CASSRAGLDSYNEQFF.

The chain has TRBV19 and TRBJ2-7, with a tentative D call TRBD1 (5 bases). Trimming left V 2 bases short and J 2 bases short, with 16 bases between. Germline V gene data show CDR1 as LNHDA and CDR2 as SQIVND (reference sequence). The CDR3 has 16 amino acids. The chain's CDR3 is CASSIQMSRAPYEQYF. Written as DNA, the CDR3 is TGTGCCAGTAGTATACAAATGAGCAGGGCGCCCTACGAGCAGTACTTC. The full variable domain, in which reference TRBV19 and TRBJ2-7 provide the parts outside the CDR3, is DGGITQSPKYLFRKEGQNVTLSCEQNLNHDAMYWYRQDPGQGLRLIYYSQIVNDFQKGDIAEGYSVSREKKESFPLTVTSAQKNPTAFYLCASSIQMSRAPYEQYFGPGTRLTVT.